This T cell receptor beta chain comes out of a study of blood T cells in healthy people across ages. Each sample yielded at least 6 million isolated PBMCs. Next came a second PCR, run for roughly 6 to 11 cycles, which used a sample-barcoded 5' primer along with a J-beta primer mix. TCRdb re-called the 5' RACE reads with MiXCR, one entry per CDR3 protein. Here the sample spans 870,000 or so distinct CDR3 sequences, around 30% being singletons. The table lists this clonotype with many counts. The CDR3 sequence is 17 residues long. With 4 bases removed from V and 5 bases from J, the gap between germline ends came to 22 bases. CDR1 is MGHDK, CDR2 SYGVNS, per germline.

The chain employs TRBV25-1 and TRBJ2-3; maybe TRBD1 (5 bases). Source material: blood. The clonotype was recovered from an elderly woman in good health. The CDR3 DNA follows: TGTGCCAGCAGTGGAGCAAAGACAGTTGGGATTAGAGATACGCAGTATTTT. Amino acid sequence: CASSGAKTVGIRDTQYF.